This TCR beta chain was found in a study of shared clonotypes between healthy human individuals. The CDR3 sequence is 14 residues long. Germline-derived CDR1 and CDR2 are LNHDA and SQIVND (reference sequence). V was pared by 1 base and J by 5 bases, with 11 bases between. CD45RO-negative, CCR7-selected cells formed the naive CD8 fraction, which excluded terminally differentiated effector memory CD45RA+ cells. The table came from immunoSEQ multiplex PCR; TCRdb's copy has only in-frame clones and leaves some out. The profile shows 2 million to 2.5 million clones, about 95% of them singletons. This clonotype was obtained from a man aged 18 to 29 in good health. The chain joins TRBV19 to TRBJ1-1; D is uncertain. Material for sequencing was naive CD8+ T cells sorted from blood. The CDR3 loop reads CASSIGGWITEAFF. The DNA of the CDR3 is TGTGCCAGTAGTATAGGAGGGTGGATAACTGAAGCTTTCTTT.